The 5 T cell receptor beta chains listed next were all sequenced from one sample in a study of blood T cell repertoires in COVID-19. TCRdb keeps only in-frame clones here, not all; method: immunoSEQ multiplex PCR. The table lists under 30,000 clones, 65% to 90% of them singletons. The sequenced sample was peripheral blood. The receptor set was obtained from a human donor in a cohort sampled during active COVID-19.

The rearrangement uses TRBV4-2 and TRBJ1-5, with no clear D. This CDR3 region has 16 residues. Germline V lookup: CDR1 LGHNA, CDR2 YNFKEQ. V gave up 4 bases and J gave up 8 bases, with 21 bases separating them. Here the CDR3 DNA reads TGTGCCAGCAGCCCCTCCGAGACTCAACCCTGGGAGCCCCAGCATTTT. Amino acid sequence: CASSPSETQPWEPQHF.

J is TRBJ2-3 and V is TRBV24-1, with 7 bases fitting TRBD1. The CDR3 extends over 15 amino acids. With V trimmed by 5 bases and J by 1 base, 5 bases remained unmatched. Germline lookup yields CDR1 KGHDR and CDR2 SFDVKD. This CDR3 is CATSVGQLGTDTQYF. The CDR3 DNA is TGTGCCACCAGTGTGGGACAGTTGGGCACAGATACGCAGTATTTT.

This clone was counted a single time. In DNA, the CDR3 is TGTGCCAGCAGCTTAGGCCCCCCAAGCGGGGGTAAGGGCGAGCAGTACTTC. This translates into CASSLGPPSGGKGEQYF. The V gene is TRBV7-2, the J gene TRBJ2-7; TRBD2 matches at 8 bases. The length of the CDR3 is 17 residues. CDR1 is SGHTA and CDR2 is FQGNSA in the germline V gene. V gave up 1 base and J gave up 6 bases; unmatched junction bases: 14.

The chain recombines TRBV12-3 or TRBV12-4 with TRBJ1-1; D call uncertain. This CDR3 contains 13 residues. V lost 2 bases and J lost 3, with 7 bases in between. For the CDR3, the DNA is TGTGCCAGCAGTTTACAGGTCTACACTGAAGCTTTCTTT. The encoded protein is CASSLQVYTEAFF.

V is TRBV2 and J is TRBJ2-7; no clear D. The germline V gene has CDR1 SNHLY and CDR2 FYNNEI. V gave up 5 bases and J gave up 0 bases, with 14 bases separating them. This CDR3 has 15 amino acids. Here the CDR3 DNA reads TGTGCCAGCAGTCAAACTACGTGGCGCTCCTACGAGCAGTACTTC. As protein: CASSQTTWRSYEQYF. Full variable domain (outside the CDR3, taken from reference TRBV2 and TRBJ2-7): EPEVTQTPSHQVTQMGQEVILRCVPISNHLYFYWYRQILGQKVEFLVSFYNNEISEKSEIFDDQFSVERPDGSNFTLKIRSTKLEDSAMYFCASSQTTWRSYEQYFGPGTRLTVT.